This T cell receptor beta chain was recovered during a study of esophageal squamous cell carcinoma under preoperative chemotherapy. Using its own MiXCR run on the PCR reads, TCRdb lists one record per CDR3 protein. The table shows over 9,500 distinct CDR3 sequences, with roughly half occurring only once. Time point defined: before preoperative PTX-NDP chemotherapy. The CDR3 runs to 18 residues. Germline V CDR1 and CDR2: MNHNS, SASEGT. This clonotype was counted between two and nine times. This chain connects TRBV6-1 to TRBJ2-1; 10 nucleotides agree with TRBD2. The J call may not be correct, given that the DNA end is closer to TRBJ2-7. The sample was taken from a patient given preoperative chemotherapy. The sequence was collected from a human donor with esophageal squamous cell carcinoma. The donor label of this sample is uncertain. The CDR3 nucleotides are TGTGCCAGCAGTCTTCTTTCTCTAGCGGGAGTTATTTTCTACGAGCAGTACTTC. Protein: CASSLLSLAGVIFYEQYF.